This T cell receptor (beta chain) was captured by sequencing in a study of beta chain features in type 1 diabetes. General observations from the study: TCRB CDR3s from Type 1 diabetes patients were moderately but significantly shorter in all four CD4+ subsets.

A few counts support this clone. Its antigen is undetermined. Based on CD45RO/CCR7/CD25/CD127/CD95/CD27, CD4+ regulatory, stem cell-like memory, naive and central memory cells were sorted. The investigators reverse transcribed all of the isolated RNA, so they sequenced expressed TCRB transcripts. Sequencing of naive, central memory and regulatory T cell samples gave an average of around 3.6 million reads. Data came from immunoSEQ multiplex PCR; TCRdb stores just in-frame clones and leaves some out. The repertoire holds about 140,000 clones, with roughly a tenth as singletons. CDR1 and CDR2 (germline): LGHNA, YNFKEQ. CDR3 length: 16 residues. Trimming took 6 bases from V and 5 from J, leaving 19 bases between them.

Sequencing was performed on naive CD4+ T cells from blood. The clonotype comes from a man in his late teens or twenties in good health. V gene TRBV4-2 combines with J gene TRBJ2-2; D is possibly TRBD2 (6 bases). CDR3 sequence reads: CASSPRVAAGTGELFF. DNA for the CDR3: TGTGCCAGCAGTCCTCGGGTAGCGGCGGGGACCGGGGAGCTGTTTTTT.